The 25 T cell receptor beta chains in this list originate from one sample, sequenced in a study of cytotoxic CD8 clonotypes in ibrutinib-treated CLL. Some clones are missing from TCRdb's copy, which holds only in-frame ones; the method was immunoSEQ multiplex PCR. Among approximately 350,000 clones listed, roughly 67% were seen once. This material consisted of PBMCs, taken after 36 months of ibrutinib treatment. These receptors originate from a human donor with chronic lymphocytic leukemia.

The rearrangement uses TRBV7-3 and TRBJ2-1, with 7 nucleotides matching TRBD1. Germline V gene sequence: CDR1 SGHTA, CDR2 FQGTGA. Trimming took 9 bases from V and 4 from J; bases not matched to a gene: 12. There are 15 residues in the CDR3. The CDR3 region is CASAAPGQRYNEQFF. The CDR3 nucleotides read TGTGCCAGTGCGGCGCCGGGACAGAGATACAATGAGCAGTTCTTC. The whole variable domain, filled in from reference TRBV7-3 and TRBJ2-1, reads GAGVSQTPSNKVTEKGKYVELRCDPISGHTALYWYRQSLGQGPEFLIYFQGTGAADDSGLPNDRFFAVRPEGSVSTLKIQRTERGDSAVYLCASAAPGQRYNEQFFGPGTRLTVL.

The J gene is TRBJ2-3, the V gene TRBV15; 8 bases agree with TRBD2. CDR3 size: 15 residues. With 0 bases clipped from V and 6 bases from J, the junction kept 5 bases outside the gene matches. Germline CDR1 reads LNHNV; CDR2 reads YYDKDF (reference sequence). Written as DNA, the CDR3 is TGTGCCACCAGCAGAGAGACGGGAGGGGTTGATACGCAGTATTTT. Protein: CATSRETGGVDTQYF. The variable domain in full, completed from reference TRBV15 and TRBJ2-3, reads DAMVIQNPRYQVTQFGKPVTLSCSQTLNHNVMYWYQQKSSQAPKLLFHYYDKDFNNEADTPDNFQSRRPNTSFCFLDIRSPGLGDTAMYLCATSRETGGVDTQYFGPGTRLTVL.

The chain couples TRBV15 to TRBJ2-2, with D hard to call. This CDR3 is 14 amino acids long. Germline values: CDR1 LNHNV, CDR2 YYDKDF (reference sequence). V gave up 5 bases and J gave up 0 bases, with 7 bases separating them. The CDR3 DNA sequence: TGTGCCACCAGCGAACTACCGAACACCGGGGAGCTGTTTTTT. Its protein is CATSELPNTGELFF.

The chain is built from TRBV5-6 and TRBJ2-2; 7 positions match TRBD1. V trimming: 4 bases; J trimming: 3 bases; junction bases outside the gene matches: 9. The CDR3 is 16 amino acids. Per the germline V gene, CDR1 is SGHDT and CDR2 is YYEEEE. CDR3 protein: CASSDIVDRDTGELFF. CDR3 bases: TGTGCCAGCAGCGATATCGTAGACAGGGACACCGGGGAGCTGTTTTTT.

The chain is built from TRBV12-5 and TRBJ1-2; 9 bases agree with TRBD1. The CDR3 is 13 amino acids. CDR1 is LGHNT, CDR2 FRNRAP, per germline. V gave up 6 bases and J gave up 7 bases; unmatched junction bases: 6. This chain's CDR3 is CASGNTGGSGYTF. The CDR3 DNA is TGTGCTAGTGGAAATACAGGGGGCAGTGGCTACACCTTC.

The chain employs TRBV5-4 and TRBJ2-7, with 10 bases lining up with TRBD1. V was pared by 0 bases and J by 2 bases, with 5 bases of the junction left unmatched. Germline CDR1 and CDR2: SGHNT and YYREEE (reference sequence). The CDR3 loop spans 16 amino acids. CDR3 bases: TGTGCCAGCAGCTTGGTGGGGACAGGGGCCCCCTACGAGCAGTACTTC. This translates into CASSLVGTGAPYEQYF.

The V gene is TRBV9, the J gene TRBJ1-2; the D is unclear. Germline CDR1 and CDR2: SGDLS and YYNGEE. The CDR3 sequence is 15 residues long. V shed 5 bases and J shed 4 bases, with 18 bases lying between them. The CDR3 DNA reads as TGTGCCAGCAGAGCTGTGGAAGGCGGGATCTATGGCTACACCTTC. Translating gives CASRAVEGGIYGYTF.

The gene calls are TRBV4-2 and TRBJ1-5, with D uncertain. The CDR3 runs to 19 residues. Deletions cut 1 base from V and 0 bases from J, with 19 bases between. CDR1 and CDR2 from the germline V gene are LGHNA and YNFKEQ. This CDR3 reads CASSQGFETVFYSNQPQHF. In DNA form, the CDR3 reads TGTGCCAGCAGCCAAGGGTTTGAGACCGTTTTCTATAGCAATCAGCCCCAGCATTTT.

This chain joins TRBV25-1 and TRBJ1-3, with a tentative D call TRBD1 (5 bases). The CDR3 loop spans 17 amino acids. V was cut by 0 bases and J by 0 bases, with 12 bases left in between. Germline CDR1 MGHDK, CDR2 SYGVNS. The chain's CDR3 is CASSEYAGTISGNTIYF. DNA for the CDR3: TGTGCCAGCAGTGAATACGCGGGGACCATCTCTGGAAACACCATATATTTT. Looking up the rest from reference TRBV25-1 and TRBJ1-3 gives the full variable domain: EADIYQTPRYLVIGTGKKITLECSQTMGHDKMYWYQQDPGMELHLIHYSYGVNSTEKGDLSSESTVSRIRTEHFPLTLESARPSHTSQYLCASSEYAGTISGNTIYFGEGSWLTVV.

CDR3 DNA sequence: TGCGCCAGCAGCTTTCATGCCGGGGAGCTGTTTTTT. Translating gives CASSFHAGELFF. The J gene is TRBJ2-2, the V gene TRBV5-1; D is unresolved. CDR3 size: 12 residues. Trimming cost V 2 bases and J 6 bases, with 5 bases left between them. Germline V gene lookup returns CDR1 SGHRS and CDR2 YFSETQ.

V is TRBV27 and J is TRBJ2-3; the D gene is possibly TRBD2 (5 bases). CDR3 length equals 15 residues. The germline gives CDR1 MNHEY, CDR2 SMNVEV (reference sequence). V gave up 4 bases and J gave up 1 base, with 12 bases separating them. The DNA of the CDR3 is TGTGCCAGCAGTTCCCCCTTTAGCGGCACAGATACGCAGTATTTT. This gives the protein CASSSPFSGTDTQYF.

The rearrangement joins TRBV15 to TRBJ1-4, with unresolved D. This CDR3 has 18 residues. V lost 3 bases and J lost 0, with 17 bases in between. CDR1 and CDR2 from the germline V gene are LNHNV and YYDKDF (reference sequence). The CDR3 loop is CATSRARKVSSTNEKLFF. The DNA for the CDR3 is TGTGCCACCAGCAGGGCTCGGAAAGTCTCGTCAACTAATGAAAAACTGTTTTTT.

In the case of this clone: This may arise from a read error, as a much more abundant clone is one base away. The J gene is TRBJ2-5, the V gene TRBV20-1; D unresolved. CDR3 size: 10 residues. CDR1 DFQATT and CDR2 SNEGSKA come from the germline V gene (reference sequence). Trimming took 6 bases from V and 5 from J, leaving 7 bases between them. The CDR3 loop reads CSALDETQYF. The CDR3 nucleotides read TGCAGTGCGCTAGATGAGACCCAGTACTTC.

This clone occurred once. The chain has TRBV29-1 and TRBJ2-5; D may be TRBD1 or TRBD2 (5 bases each). In germline, CDR1 is SQVTM, CDR2 ANQGSEA. The V gene lost 5 bases and the J gene lost 1 base, with 14 bases spanning the gap. This CDR3 contains 14 residues. The CDR3 DNA sequence: TGCAGCGTTCTCCGGGACGCCTCCCAAGAGACCCAGTACTTC. It specifies CSVLRDASQETQYF.

V and J are TRBV4-3 and TRBJ2-3, with D maybe TRBD2 (6 bases). Germline V gene sequence: CDR1 LGHNA, CDR2 YSLEER. The CDR3 contains 17 residues. V was pared by 0 bases and J by 1 base, with 14 bases between. CDR3 amino acids: CASSQDDPGVGTDTQYF. The CDR3 region has the DNA TGCGCCAGCAGCCAAGATGACCCGGGAGTAGGCACAGATACGCAGTATTTT.

This clone was seen only a few times. V and J are TRBV13 and TRBJ2-7, with 7 bases fitting TRBD2. Germline-derived CDR1 and CDR2 are PRHDT and FYEKMQ (reference sequence). CDR3 length: 17 amino acids. After removal of 1 base from V and 5 bases from J, the junction contained 14 bases not matched to a gene. CDR3 sequence: CASSLAGWALASNEQYF. The CDR3 DNA reads as TGTGCCAGCAGCTTAGCGGGGTGGGCACTAGCGAGCAACGAGCAGTACTTC.

This clone was seen a single time. This chain connects TRBV29-1 to TRBJ2-5; no reliable D call. The V and J ends lost 6 bases and 2 bases respectively, with 19 bases between them. The CDR3 has 15 residues. Per germline, CDR1 SQVTM and CDR2 ANQGSEA. The CDR3 here is CSVPPAGSTQETQYF. CDR3 nucleotides: TGCAGCGTACCCCCGGCTGGTTCCACACAAGAGACCCAGTACTTC.

The chain recombines TRBV10-1 with TRBJ2-3; a weak D match, TRBD2 (6 bases). CDR3 length: 14 residues. Germline V CDR1 and CDR2: WNHNN, SYGVQD (reference sequence). Between the trimmed V and J ends, which lost 8 bases and 5 bases, there was a span of 17 bases. CDR3 nucleotide sequence: TGCGCCAGCTCTTTGGAGAGAGCGGGAGATACGCAGTATTTT. Residues: CASSLERAGDTQYF.

The sample holds one count of this clone. The chain couples TRBV5-1 to TRBJ1-1; D not certain. Germline V gene sequence: CDR1 SGHRS, CDR2 YFSETQ. V was pared by 5 bases and J by 4 bases, with 15 bases between. The CDR3 contains 14 residues. In DNA form, the CDR3 reads TGCGCCAGCAGGCCCGGGCGGAAGGGCACTGAAGCTTTCTTT. Residues: CASRPGRKGTEAFF.

The genes are TRBV4-1 and TRBJ1-6; a possible D gene is TRBD1 (5 bases). The V gene's germline CDR1 is MGHRA and CDR2 YSYEKL. V was shortened by 4 bases and J by 9 bases, with 19 bases between the two germline ends. This CDR3 spans 16 amino acids. The CDR3: CASSPLDRDFGSPLHF. The CDR3 region has the DNA TGCGCCAGCAGCCCCCTCGACCGGGACTTTGGTTCACCCCTCCACTTT.

CDR3 region: CASSLTIAGVYEQYF. Written as DNA, the CDR3 is TGCGCCAGCAGCTTGACGATAGCGGGAGTCTACGAGCAGTACTTC. The chain employs TRBV5-1 and TRBJ2-7, with 9 nucleotides matching TRBD2. V dropped 1 base and J dropped 3; count of bases not matched to a gene: 5. CDR1 and CDR2 (germline): SGHRS, YFSETQ. The CDR3 has 15 amino acids.

Turning to this clone: Additional DNA sequences in this sample encode the identical CDR3. The chain links TRBV18 to TRBJ2-7, with unresolved D. Trimming left V 6 bases short and J 3 bases short, with 12 bases between. The CDR3 totals 13 residues. From germline, CDR1 is KGHSH and CDR2 LQKENI. The CDR3 is CASSSTRFYEQYF. DNA of the CDR3: TGTGCCAGCTCGTCGACTCGATTCTACGAGCAGTACTTC.

This chain uses TRBV6-5 with TRBJ2-1, with D unresolved. Trimming stripped 6 bases from V and 5 bases from J, with 14 bases between. The CDR3 sequence is 14 residues long. The germline gives CDR1 MNHEY, CDR2 SVGAGI. CDR3 sequence: CASSPRPQDNEQFF. DNA of the CDR3: TGTGCCAGCAGCCCCAGGCCACAAGACAATGAGCAGTTCTTC.

The V and J genes are TRBV5-6 and TRBJ2-7; the match to TRBD2 covers 9 bases. CDR1 is SGHDT and CDR2 is YYEEEE in the germline V gene. CDR3 length: 19 amino acids. The V segment lost 4 bases and the J segment 2 bases; nucleotides outside the gene matches: 19. The CDR3 DNA sequence: TGTGCCAGCAGCGGCCTGACCGGGACTAGCTCGGAATGGGCCTACGAGCAGTACTTC. It specifies CASSGLTGTSSEWAYEQYF.

V usage is TRBV5-1 and J usage is TRBJ2-3; no firm D call. CDR3 length: 12 residues. CDR1 and CDR2 (germline): SGHRS, YFSETQ. V lost 5 bases and J lost 4, with 8 bases in between. CDR3 loop: CASRPGADTQYF. CDR3 nucleotide sequence: TGCGCCAGCAGGCCGGGTGCAGATACGCAGTATTTT.